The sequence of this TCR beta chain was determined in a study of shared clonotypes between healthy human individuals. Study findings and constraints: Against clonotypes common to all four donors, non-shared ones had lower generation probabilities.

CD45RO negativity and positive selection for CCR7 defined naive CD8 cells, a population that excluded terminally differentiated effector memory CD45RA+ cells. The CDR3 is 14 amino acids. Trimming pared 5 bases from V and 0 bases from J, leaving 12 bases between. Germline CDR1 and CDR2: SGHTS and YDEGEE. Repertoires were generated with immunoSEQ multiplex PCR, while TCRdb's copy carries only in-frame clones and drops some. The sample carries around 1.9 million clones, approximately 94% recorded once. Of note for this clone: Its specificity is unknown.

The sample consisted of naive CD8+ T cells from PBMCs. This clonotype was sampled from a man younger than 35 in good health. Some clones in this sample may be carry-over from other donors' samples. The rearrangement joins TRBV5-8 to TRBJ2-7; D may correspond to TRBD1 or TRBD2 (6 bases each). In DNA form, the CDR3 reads TGTGCCAGCAGTAGGGGGGATAGCTCCTACGAGCAGTACTTC. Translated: CASSRGDSSYEQYF.